What follows are 31 T cell receptor beta chains derived from one specimen sequenced in a study of patients and donors after allogeneic stem cell transplantation. TCRdb ran MiXCR on the RT-PCR reads and lists one entry per CDR3 protein. The sample contains hundreds of thousands of distinct CDR3 sequences, roughly 16% of which appear only once. Sequencing input: blood, either unsorted or a sorted T cell fraction (not recorded which). The source is a human donor who was either an allogeneic HSCT recipient or a stem cell or donor lymphocyte infusion donor (not recorded which). It is not recorded whose cells these are; they may come from a transplant donor.

This clonotype turned up a few times. The genes are TRBV4-3 and TRBJ2-5; TRBD2 matches 9 bases. Trimming took 4 bases from V and 4 from J; bases not matched to a gene: 13. The CDR3 consists of 17 residues. Germline V gene lookup returns CDR1 LGHNA and CDR2 YSLEER. CDR3 nucleotides: TGCGCCAGCAGCCCCAATCTGTGGCGGGGGGGCGGAGAGACCCAGTACTTC. Translating gives CASSPNLWRGGGETQYF.

This clonotype was counted ten times or more. V usage is TRBV12-3 or TRBV12-4 and J usage is TRBJ1-1, with TRBD1 matching over 7 bases. The CDR3 runs 15 residues. The V segment lost 3 bases and the J segment 3 bases; nucleotides outside the gene matches: 7. The CDR3 here is CASSLGQGDYTEAFF. Here the CDR3 DNA reads TGTGCCAGCAGTTTGGGTCAGGGGGATTACACTGAAGCTTTCTTT.

This chain uses TRBV20-1 with TRBJ2-3; TRBD2 might be the D (5 bases). The CDR3 covers 12 residues. Germline assignment: CDR1 DFQATT and CDR2 SNEGSKA (reference sequence). Deletions cut 4 bases from V and 5 bases from J, with 10 bases between. CDR3 nucleotide sequence: TGCAGTGCTACGCGGGTGCAAGATACGCAGTATTTT. Its protein product is CSATRVQDTQYF.

In this sample, this clonotype turned up a few times. This chain links TRBV5-1 with TRBJ2-5, with D possibly TRBD2 on 5 matching bases. CDR3 length: 14 residues. V was shortened by 2 bases and J by 2 bases, with 10 bases between the two germline ends. The germline gives CDR1 SGHRS, CDR2 YFSETQ. This chain's CDR3 is CASSFNPGQETQYF. In DNA, the CDR3 is TGCGCCAGCAGCTTTAATCCGGGGCAAGAGACCCAGTACTTC.

This clonotype was counted between two and nine times. The rearrangement joins TRBV25-1 to TRBJ2-1; D assignment may be TRBD1 or TRBD2 (6 bases each). The CDR3 runs 15 residues. Deletions cut 5 bases from V and 8 bases from J, with 19 bases between. CDR1 and CDR2 (germline): MGHDK, SYGVNS. DNA of the CDR3: TGTGCCAGCAGTTGGTACCGGGACACGGGGGATGAGCAGTTCTTC. Protein sequence: CASSWYRDTGDEQFF.

The chain has TRBV2 and TRBJ2-3, with 7 bases aligning to TRBD1. Trimming cost V 7 bases and J 6 bases; bases outside gene matches: 4. The CDR3 sequence is 12 residues long. The V gene's germline CDR1 is SNHLY and CDR2 FYNNEI. As DNA, the CDR3 is TGTGCCAGCAAGGGGGCCGCCGATACGCAGTATTTT. This encodes CASKGAADTQYF.

This chain links TRBV7-8 with TRBJ2-7; D not resolved. The CDR3 loop spans 14 amino acids. Per germline, CDR1 SGHVS and CDR2 FQNEAQ. Trimming took off 6 bases at V and 1 base at J, with 13 bases between the two ends. CDR3 in DNA: TGTGCCAGCAGTACAATCGACATATCCTACGAGCAGTACTTC. Amino acid sequence: CASSTIDISYEQYF.

Only one count was recorded for this clonotype. The genes are TRBV30 and TRBJ1-1; D might be TRBD1 (6 bases). This CDR3 has 17 amino acids. Germline V gene lookup returns CDR1 GTSNPN and CDR2 SVGIG (reference sequence). Trimming removed 3 bases from V and 0 bases from J, with 20 bases in between. CDR3 coding DNA: TGTGCCTGGAGCCTGTGGCCTGGGACATTGATGAACACTGAAGCTTTCTTT. It specifies CAWSLWPGTLMNTEAFF.

This chain uses TRBV12-3 or TRBV12-4 with TRBJ2-2; TRBD2 agrees at 10 bases. This CDR3 spans 17 amino acids. J gave up 1 base and V 3 bases, and 5 bases lay outside the gene matches. CDR3 sequence reads: CASSFQTSGVNTGELFF. The CDR3 DNA is TGTGCCAGCAGTTTCCAAACTAGCGGGGTGAACACCGGGGAGCTGTTTTTT.

J is TRBJ1-5 and V is TRBV4-1; D unclear. This CDR3 has 13 residues. The V gene lost 4 bases and the J gene lost 7 bases, with 11 bases spanning the gap. Germline V CDR1 and CDR2: MGHRA, YSYEKL. The CDR3 here is CASSPILGQPQHF. CDR3 bases: TGCGCCAGCAGCCCGATTCTGGGACAGCCCCAGCATTTT.

The J gene is TRBJ2-1, the V gene TRBV5-1; TRBD1 agrees at 10 bases. Trimming removed 0 bases from V and 4 bases from J; junction bases left unmatched: 1. Germline V CDR1 and CDR2: SGHRS, YFSETQ. This CDR3 spans 15 amino acids. The CDR3: CASSLAGQGYNEQFF. CDR3 DNA: TGCGCCAGCAGCTTGGCGGGACAGGGGTACAATGAGCAGTTCTTC.

The sample holds a few counts of this clonotype. The V call is TRBV7-9, the J call TRBJ2-7; D possibly matches TRBD1 or TRBD2 (5 bases each). Germline assignment: CDR1 SEHNR and CDR2 FQNEAQ (reference sequence). The CDR3 contains 14 residues. Trimming stripped 5 bases from V and 7 bases from J, with 18 bases between. CDR3 loop: CASSPIRDVEEQYF. The CDR3 DNA is TGTGCCAGCAGCCCTATTCGGGACGTCGAAGAGCAGTACTTC.

This clonotype has just a few counts. The genes are TRBV3-1 and TRBJ1-3; 7 bases map to TRBD1. Germline CDR1 and CDR2: LGHDT and YNNKEL (reference sequence). The CDR3 is made up of 16 amino acids. V was clipped by 2 bases and J by 3 bases; unmatched bases: 7. CDR3: CASSQMDRFFGNTIYF. CDR3 nucleotides: TGTGCCAGCAGCCAAATGGACAGGTTCTTTGGAAACACCATATATTTT.

CDR3 sequence (DNA): TGTGCCACCAGCGGCGGACAGGGAGGAAATGAAAAACTGTTTTTT. Its protein is CATSGGQGGNEKLFF. The chain links TRBV15 to TRBJ1-4; 8 nucleotides match TRBD1. The CDR3 is 15 residues long. The V and J ends lost 5 bases and 5 bases, in that order; junction bases with no gene match: 7. Germline V CDR1 and CDR2: LNHNV, YYDKDF (reference sequence).

V usage is TRBV7-8 and J usage is TRBJ2-1; 8 positions match TRBD2. Germline CDR1 SGHVS, CDR2 FQNEAQ. The CDR3 consists of 15 residues. V lost 4 bases and J lost 7; bases outside the gene matches: 9. The CDR3 reads CASSSPERELNEQFF. Written as DNA, the CDR3 is TGTGCCAGCAGCTCCCCTGAGCGGGAGTTAAATGAGCAGTTCTTC.

The CDR3 DNA follows: TGTGCCAGCATCCCGTGGAAGCAAGAGACCCAGTACTTC. As protein: CASIPWKQETQYF. The rearrangement joins TRBV2 to TRBJ2-5; D is unclear. CDR1 SNHLY and CDR2 FYNNEI come from the germline V gene. This CDR3 region has 13 residues. Trimming took off 7 bases at V and 2 bases at J, with 11 bases between the two ends.

V and J are TRBV6-5 and TRBJ1-1; no firm D call. Germline CDR1 is MNHEY and CDR2 is SVGAGI. V lost 2 bases, J lost 4 bases, and 8 bases lay in between. CDR3 length: 13 residues. The CDR3 sequence is CASSYAGVTEAFF. The CDR3 DNA is TGTGCCAGCAGTTACGCCGGGGTCACTGAAGCTTTCTTT.

The V gene is TRBV24-1, the J gene TRBJ1-5; D perhaps matches TRBD1 (6 bases). The CDR3 covers 18 residues. The V gene's germline CDR1 is KGHDR and CDR2 SFDVKD. V was pared by 2 bases and J by 0 bases, with 16 bases between. The CDR3 DNA is TGTGCCACCAGTGATTCGGGCAGGGGCGGTTATAGCAATCAGCCCCAGCATTTT. It yields the protein CATSDSGRGGYSNQPQHF.

The chain recombines TRBV9 with TRBJ2-3, with 13 nucleotides matching TRBD2. The V gene's germline CDR1 is SGDLS and CDR2 YYNGEE. V gave up 0 bases and J gave up 3 bases; unmatched junction bases: 1. The CDR3 has 16 amino acids. The CDR3 nucleotides read TGTGCCAGCAGCGTAGAGGGACTAGCGGGGACAGATACGCAGTATTTT. This codes for CASSVEGLAGTDTQYF.

The chain has TRBV6-5 and TRBJ1-5; D may be TRBD1 (5 bases). Germline V lookup: CDR1 MNHEY, CDR2 SVGAGI. The CDR3 extends over 16 amino acids. Deletions cut 0 bases from V and 6 bases from J, with 15 bases between. The CDR3 spells CASSYSFWGKGQPQHF. CDR3 DNA: TGTGCCAGCAGTTACTCATTTTGGGGGAAGGGTCAGCCCCAGCATTTT.

This clonotype was seen a few times. The rearrangement uses TRBV2 and TRBJ2-1; TRBD2 agrees at 9 bases. CDR1 is SNHLY and CDR2 is FYNNEI in the germline V gene. V was pared by 8 bases and J by 9 bases, with 20 bases of the junction left unmatched. This CDR3 has 17 residues. The CDR3 sequence is CASQKEASGTRTGEQFF. CDR3 DNA: TGTGCCAGCCAAAAGGAGGCTAGCGGGACCCGGACGGGTGAGCAGTTCTTC.

This clonotype has a count of ten or more. The chain has TRBV12-3 or TRBV12-4 and TRBJ2-1, with 10 bases aligning to TRBD2. With V trimmed by 4 bases and J by 2 bases, 8 bases remained unmatched. The CDR3 runs to 17 residues. The CDR3 region has the DNA TGTGCCAGCAGTTACAAGAGAAGCGGGAGGGCCTACAATGAGCAGTTCTTC. Amino acid sequence: CASSYKRSGRAYNEQFF.

The rearrangement joins TRBV2 to TRBJ2-1; the match to TRBD2 covers 8 bases. Germline CDR1 and CDR2: SNHLY and FYNNEI. J gave up 9 bases and V 7 bases, and 14 bases lay outside the gene matches. The CDR3 spans 15 residues. CDR3: CASKFGGTRGVEQFF. CDR3 sequence (DNA): TGTGCCAGCAAGTTTGGCGGGACTAGAGGGGTTGAGCAGTTCTTC.

The chain is built from TRBV4-3 and TRBJ1-6, with 8 bases matching TRBD1. This CDR3 is built from 17 residues. Per germline, CDR1 LGHNA and CDR2 YSLEER. The V gene end was trimmed by 0 bases and the J gene end by 7 bases; junction bases not matched to a gene: 8. This chain's CDR3 is CASSQEGQARGNSPLHF. As DNA, the CDR3 is TGCGCCAGCAGCCAAGAGGGACAGGCCCGGGGGAATTCACCCCTCCACTTT.

This clonotype appeared a few times. The chain combines TRBV5-1 with TRBJ2-7; D gene unclear. Germline V gives CDR1 SGHRS, CDR2 YFSETQ. This CDR3 has 15 amino acids. Trimming pared 0 bases from V and 3 bases from J, leaving 13 bases between. For the CDR3, the DNA is TGCGCCAGCAGCTTGGTTCCGGGTCCCAGCTACGAGCAGTACTTC. The encoded protein is CASSLVPGPSYEQYF.

The chain has TRBV4-1 and TRBJ1-5; D remains unclear. Deletions cut 2 bases from V and 1 base from J, with 12 bases between. Germline CDR1 is MGHRA and CDR2 is YSYEKL. CDR3 length: 16 amino acids. CDR3 nucleotide sequence: TGCGCCAGCAGCCAAAAGGTGGTGGGGAGCAATCAGCCCCAGCATTTT. Translation: CASSQKVVGSNQPQHF.

The count of this clonotype is one. V and J are TRBV18 and TRBJ1-6, with D uncertain. CDR1 and CDR2 from the germline V gene are KGHSH and LQKENI. Between the trimmed V and J ends, which lost 3 bases and 5 bases, there was a span of 5 bases. This CDR3 is built from 13 residues. This chain's CDR3 is CASSPPDNSPLHF. The CDR3 DNA reads TGTGCCAGCTCACCCCCGGATAATTCACCCCTCCACTTT.

The CDR3 nucleotides are TGTGCCAGCAGCTTTACTACCCTCCGGGGGACCCAGTACTTC. Residues: CASSFTTLRGTQYF. The chain uses TRBV5-8 and TRBJ2-5; tentatively, D is TRBD2 (5 bases). Trimming shortened V by 2 bases and J by 7 bases, and 15 bases separated the two germline ends. The CDR3 consists of 14 residues. Germline CDR1 SGHTS, CDR2 YDEGEE.

The chain couples TRBV5-1 to TRBJ1-6; 9 bases agree with TRBD1. V shed 3 bases, J shed 5 bases, and the junction held 3 bases outside the gene matches. CDR1 is SGHRS, CDR2 YFSETQ, per germline. The CDR3 is 15 amino acids. For the CDR3, the DNA is TGCGCCAGCAGCTCAACAGGGGGCCATAATTCACCCCTCCACTTT. Protein: CASSSTGGHNSPLHF.

This chain uses TRBV12-3 or TRBV12-4 with TRBJ2-1, with 8 bases identical to TRBD2. The CDR3 loop spans 16 amino acids. J was trimmed by 11 bases and V by 3 bases; bases with no gene match: 15. The CDR3 protein is CASSLRRGFSGKKQFF. The DNA of the CDR3 is TGTGCCAGCAGTTTGCGGAGGGGTTTTAGCGGGAAGAAGCAGTTCTTC.

The chain couples TRBV29-1 to TRBJ2-3; D is uncertain. The CDR3 is 12 residues long. Trimming took off 7 bases at V and 4 bases at J, with 12 bases between the two ends. CDR1 and CDR2 from the germline V gene are SQVTM and ANQGSEA. In DNA, the CDR3 is TGCAGCGCGCGAACCGGCCCAGATACGCAGTATTTT. This gives the protein CSARTGPDTQYF.